These T cell receptor beta chains were read from a single sample in a study of blood T cell repertoires in COVID-19. The table came from immunoSEQ multiplex PCR; TCRdb's copy has only in-frame clones and leaves some out. There are 250,000 or so clones in the sample; about 84% occur only once, and approximately 1.8% lies in the top ten. Sequenced: PBMCs or T cells enriched from blood (not recorded which). Source of these receptors: a man in his 60s who had recovered from COVID-19. Each CDR3 is given with its conserved first and last residue. D genes are given only for firm matches. Expanded clones get a size class; other rows say once, few or many, or leave the size out.

>.|TRBV7-9|few|TRBJ2-2
CASTRDINTGELFF
TGTGCCAGCACCCGGGACATTAACACCGGGGAGCTGTTTTTT
>.|TRBV5-1|.|TRBJ1-6
CASSLGQTDSPLHF
TGCGCCAGCAGCCTCGGACAGACGGATTCACCCCTCCACTTT
>TRBD1|TRBV19|.|TRBJ2-5
CASRARGLETQYF
TGTGCCAGTAGGGCCAGGGGGCTGGAGACCCAGTACTTC
>TRBD2|TRBV5-5|.|TRBJ2-3
CASSSRGGFTDTQYF
TGTGCCAGCAGCTCTCGCGGGGGGTTCACAGATACGCAGTATTTT
>.|TRBV5-1|.|TRBJ1-1
CASSASGAGGTEAFF
TGCGCCAGCAGTGCATCAGGGGCTGGTGGGACTGAAGCTTTCTTT
>.|TRBV30|.|TRBJ1-1
CAWSVGGAGTEAFF
TGTGCCTGGAGTGTAGGGGGGGCTGGGACTGAAGCTTTCTTT
>TRBD1|TRBV7-9|.|TRBJ1-5
CASSLARGTGDSQPQHF
TGTGCCAGCAGCTTAGCGAGAGGGACAGGGGACAGTCAGCCCCAGCATTTT
>TRBD1|TRBV5-1|.|TRBJ2-1
CASSTGQADYNEQFF
TGCGCCAGCAGCACTGGACAGGCTGACTACAATGAGCAGTTCTTC
>.|TRBV2|.|TRBJ1-3
CASSETWYNSGNTIYF
TGTGCCAGCAGTGAAACATGGTACAACTCTGGAAACACCATATATTTT
>.|TRBV25-1|.|TRBJ2-1
CASSDSIGGGLYNEQFF
TGTGCCAGCAGTGATTCCATAGGGGGGGGGTTGTACAATGAGCAGTTCTTC